This TCR beta chain was recorded in a study of blood T cell repertoires in COVID-19. Across the study: The study drew acute and convalescent COVID-19 samples from the United States, Italy and Spain. T cells, B-cell-depleted T cells, or PBMCs supplied cDNA or gDNA.

Original methodology: Counts of nucleated cells, estimated from reference gene primer amplification, were obtained. Repertoires were generated with immunoSEQ multiplex PCR, while TCRdb's copy carries only in-frame clones and drops some. V, J and clone size are taken as reported in that table, and D and trimming were inferred from the DNA itself. The table has around 97,000 clones, around 80% seen once; the top ten hold about 10%. In germline, CDR1 is SNHLY, CDR2 FYNNEI. The CDR3 runs 14 residues. V was clipped by 5 bases and J by 4 bases, with 14 bases between them. The sequenced sample consisted of peripheral blood. V gene TRBV2 combines with J gene TRBJ1-2; weak D call: TRBD1 (5 bases). The clonotype originates from a man aged 70-80 years with acute or convalescent COVID-19. The CDR3 sequence: CASSTQGGGYGYTF. The CDR3 coding sequence is TGTGCCAGCAGTACGCAGGGCGGGGGCTATGGCTACACCTTC.